A selection of T cell receptor beta chains follows, all from one sample in a study of a mutant IDH1 vaccine in newly diagnosed glioma. For these TCRs, the target antigens are not known. Here immunoSEQ multiplex PCR was the method, and the copy in TCRdb shows in-frame clones only, minus some. The repertoire holds more than 25,000 clones, with 79% as singletons. Source: PBMCs, taken from a glioma patient whose treatment included an IDH1 peptide vaccine. The receptors stem from a woman under 40 with glioma. Some clones in this sample may be carry-over from other donors' samples. Each CDR3 is given with its conserved first and last residue. The order of the fields is clone size, J gene, D gene, V gene, CDR3 protein, CDR3 DNA. A D gene is named only where the DNA matches it firmly. Only part of the rows carry a size: once, few, many, or a class if the clone is expanded.

NA TRBJ2-1 TRBD1 TRBV28 CASSLGWGTGAYNEQFF TGTGCCAGCAGTTTGGGGTGGGGGACAGGAGCCTACAATGAGCAGTTCTTC
NA TRBJ2-2 TRBD2 TRBV14 CASSQQAPTGGSGELFF TGTGCCAGCAGCCAGCAGGCACCAACGGGAGGCTCCGGGGAGCTGTTTTTT
few TRBJ2-7 TRBD2 TRBV7-2 CASSFGTSGYEQYF TGTGCCAGCAGCTTTGGGACTAGCGGCTACGAGCAGTACTTC
NA TRBJ2-1 NA TRBV27 CASSPQWGESYNEQFF TGTGCCAGCAGCCCCCAATGGGGGGAATCCTACAATGAGCAGTTCTTC
NA TRBJ1-4 TRBD1 TRBV6-1 CASSRAGTGSEKLFF TGTGCCAGCAGCCGTGCGGGGACAGGGAGTGAAAAACTGTTTTTT
few TRBJ1-5 NA TRBV18 CASSPDRNQPQHF TGTGCCAGCTCACCGGACAGAAATCAGCCCCAGCATTTT
NA TRBJ1-2 NA TRBV5-4 CASSLARGGTNYGYTF TGTGCCAGCAGCTTGGCACGCGGCGGTACTAACTATGGCTACACCTTC
NA TRBJ2-3 NA TRBV30 CAWDEDSRVHTDTQYF TGTGCCTGGGATGAGGACTCGCGGGTCCACACAGATACGCAGTATTTT
NA TRBJ2-1 NA TRBV10-1 CASSEGMAYNEQFF TGCGCCAGCAGTGAGGGGATGGCCTACAATGAGCAGTTCTTC
NA TRBJ1-1 TRBD1 TRBV6-5 CASRPTGGSEAFF TGTGCCAGCAGACCTACAGGGGGCTCTGAAGCTTTCTTT
NA TRBJ2-3 NA TRBV5-6 CASSLPQGMTDTQYF TGTGCCAGCAGCTTGCCCCAGGGTATGACAGATACGCAGTATTTT
NA TRBJ2-1 NA TRBV5-6 CASSRASRSSANEQFF TGTGCCAGCAGCCGAGCTAGCAGATCTTCGGCCAATGAGCAGTTCTTC
NA TRBJ1-1 TRBD1 TRBV29-1 CSVRTGTANTEAFF TGCAGCGTTCGAACCGGGACAGCGAACACTGAAGCTTTCTTT
NA TRBJ2-7 NA TRBV5-1 CASTEGSTYEQYF TGCGCCAGCACGGAGGGGTCCACCTACGAGCAGTACTTC
NA TRBJ2-7 NA TRBV19 CASSIPQGGEQYF TGTGCCAGTAGTATACCCCAGGGAGGTGAGCAGTACTTC
once TRBJ1-1 NA TRBV9 CASSVGARGTEAFF TGTGCCAGCAGCGTAGGGGCGCGAGGCACTGAAGCTTTCTTT
NA TRBJ2-3 NA TRBV5-1 CASSLDGVRPPSTDTQYF TGCGCCAGCAGCTTGGATGGGGTGAGGCCACCCTCCACAGATACGCAGTATTTT